These 9 T cell receptor beta chains share one sample of origin, sequenced in a study of molecular identifiers for immune sequencing clone quantification. A single record per CDR3 protein comes from TCRdb applying MiXCR to the PCR reads. The sample lists some 590,000 distinct CDR3 sequences, about 25% occurring once. The sequencing sample was made of naive CD8+ T cells from blood, with Jurkat cell RNA spiked in. Subset: FACS-sorted CD8+CD4-CCR7+CD45RA+ naive T cells. These TCRs come from a human donor in good health. Some libraries in this study had Jurkat cell RNA spiked in.

This clonotype was seen many times. The genes are TRBV28 and TRBJ2-3; 7 bases fit TRBD1. This CDR3 has 15 amino acids. The trim removed 4 bases at V and 1 base at J, leaving 5 bases unmatched. The germline CDR1 and CDR2 sequences are MDHEN and SYDVKM. This CDR3 is CASSSPQGGTDTQYF. As DNA, the CDR3 is TGTGCCAGCAGTTCGCCCCAGGGGGGCACAGATACGCAGTATTTT.

This clonotype was recorded many times. This chain links TRBV6-2 or TRBV6-3 with TRBJ1-1, with D unresolved. This CDR3 comprises 13 residues. Trimming pared 6 bases from V and 4 bases from J, leaving 12 bases between. Germline V gene sequence: CDR1 MNHEY, CDR2 SVGEGT. DNA for the CDR3: TGTGCCAGCAGCCTGTCCGGGCCCACTGAAGCTTTCTTT. Translated, it gives CASSLSGPTEAFF.

Of note for this clonotype: Being one base from a much bigger clone, this may be a read error. The rearrangement links TRBV7-9 to TRBJ1-4; no reliable D call. CDR1 is SEHNR, CDR2 FQNEAQ, per germline (reference sequence). CDR3 size: 16 residues. V lost 5 bases, J lost 4 bases, and 17 bases lay in between. For the CDR3, the DNA is TGTGCCAGCAGCCAGACCGACCCCGACCTTAATGAAAAACTGTTTTTT. Its translation: CASSQTDPDLNEKLFF.

This clonotype appeared many times. The rearrangement links TRBV12-3 or TRBV12-4 to TRBJ2-7; no clear D. The CDR3 sequence is 14 residues long. Trimming pared 6 bases from V and 2 bases from J, leaving 14 bases between. CDR3 residues: CASSPVAPTYEQYF. The CDR3 DNA reads TGTGCCAGCAGCCCGGTGGCTCCGACCTACGAGCAGTACTTC.

On this clonotype itself: This may arise from a read error, as a much more abundant clone is one base away. The rearrangement uses TRBV6-1 and TRBJ1-2; D gene ambiguous. CDR3 size: 14 residues. The V gene lost 6 bases and the J gene lost 4 bases, with 15 bases spanning the gap. Germline lookup yields CDR1 MNHNS and CDR2 SASEGT. In DNA, the CDR3 is TGTGCCAGCAGGTATTTTGGGTCAGTCTATGGCTACACCTTC. This translates into CASRYFGSVYGYTF.

V is TRBV2 and J is TRBJ2-7; D call uncertain. The germline CDR1 and CDR2 sequences are SNHLY and FYNNEI. There are 13 residues in the CDR3. V was clipped by 4 bases and J by 6 bases, with 13 bases between them. As DNA, the CDR3 is TGTGCCAGCAGTGGGTACACAGCCTGCGAGCAGTACTTC. This codes for CASSGYTACEQYF.

This clonotype was seen a handful of times. V is TRBV5-6 and J is TRBJ2-3, with 14 nucleotides matching TRBD2. V was pared by 4 bases and J by 2 bases, with 6 bases of the junction left unmatched. The CDR3 contains 17 residues. Germline CDR1 is SGHDT and CDR2 is YYEEEE. CDR3 nucleotide sequence: TGTGCCAGCAGCGGGGGGACTAGCGGGGGTATCACAGATACGCAGTATTTT. Translated: CASSGGTSGGITDTQYF.

There are many counts of this clonotype. The chain carries TRBV4-3 and TRBJ1-4; D is undetermined. The V end was cut by 0 bases, the J end by 0 bases, with 11 bases between. CDR3 size: 17 residues. The germline CDR1 and CDR2 sequences are LGHNA and YSLEER. The CDR3 DNA sequence: TGCGCCAGCAGCCAAGATCTTTTTGGGACAACTAATGAAAAACTGTTTTTT. It translates to CASSQDLFGTTNEKLFF.

This clonotype showed up many times. This sequence joins TRBV7-2 and TRBJ2-1; TRBD2 agrees at 9 bases. Germline CDR1 and CDR2: SGHTA and FQGNSA. Trimming took 4 bases from V and 9 from J; bases not matched to a gene: 13. The CDR3 is 16 amino acids. The CDR3 here is CASSYVAGARYGEQFF. The CDR3 DNA reads as TGTGCCAGCAGCTACGTAGCGGGAGCTAGGTATGGTGAGCAGTTCTTC.